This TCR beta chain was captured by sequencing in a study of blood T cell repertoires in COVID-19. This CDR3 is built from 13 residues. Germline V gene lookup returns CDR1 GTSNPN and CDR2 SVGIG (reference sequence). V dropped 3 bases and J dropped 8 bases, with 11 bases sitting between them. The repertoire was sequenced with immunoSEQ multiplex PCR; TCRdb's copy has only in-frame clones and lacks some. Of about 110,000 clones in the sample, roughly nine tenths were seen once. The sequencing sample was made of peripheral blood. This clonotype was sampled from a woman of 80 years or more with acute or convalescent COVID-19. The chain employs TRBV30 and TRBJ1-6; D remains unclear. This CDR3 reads CAWRNEFDSPLHF. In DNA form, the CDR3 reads TGTGCCTGGAGGAACGAGTTCGATTCACCCCTCCACTTT.